These T cell receptor beta chains were read from a single sample in a study of T cells after yellow fever vaccination. TCRdb itself ran the 5' RACE reads through MiXCR, one entry per CDR3 protein. The sample contains around 550,000 distinct CDR3 sequences, less than 20% of which appear only once. Material: PBMCs, obtained 15 days after the yellow fever booster vaccination. The receptors derive from a man younger than 45 who received the YFV17D yellow fever vaccine. CDR3s include the opening cysteine and the closing phenylalanine or tryptophan. Each record gives: J gene, V gene, clone size, D gene, CDR3 DNA, CDR3 protein. A D gene is named only where the DNA matches it firmly. Clone size, where shown, is once, few, many, or a class for clones that have expanded.

>TRBJ2-7|TRBV12-3/TRBV12-4|-|TRBD2
TGTGCCAGCAGCTACACCTCTGGACTAGCGGGAGTCAAGTACTTC
CASSYTSGLAGVKYF
>TRBJ2-7|TRBV20-1|few|-
TGCAGTGCTAGACTGGTAAACTACGAGCAGTACTTC
CSARLVNYEQYF
>TRBJ2-5|TRBV27|-|TRBD1
TGTGCCAGCAGTGCTTTCCTTCAGGGGGCAGGAGAGACCCAGTACTTC
CASSAFLQGAGETQYF
>TRBJ2-2|TRBV19|-|-
TGTGCCACCACCACACCGGGTATTGAGACCGGGGAGCTGTTTTTT
CATTTPGIETGELFF
>TRBJ2-7|TRBV20-1|-|TRBD1
TGCAGTGCCAGGACAGGGAGCTACGAGCAGTACTTC
CSARTGSYEQYF
>TRBJ1-2|TRBV12-3/TRBV12-4|few|-
TGTGCCAGCAGTTTAGTCCGGGATTATGGCTACACCTTC
CASSLVRDYGYTF
>TRBJ2-1|TRBV18|-|-
TGTGCCAGCTCACCACCCGGGACCGTCAACAATGAGCAGTTCTTC
CASSPPGTVNNEQFF
>TRBJ2-4|TRBV28|-|TRBD2
TGTGCCAGCAACTTCGTAGGACTAGCGAACATTCAGTACTTC
CASNFVGLANIQYF
>TRBJ2-5|TRBV12-3/TRBV12-4|-|TRBD2
TGTGCCAGCAGTCCATCTAGCGGTCAAGAGACCCAGTACTTC
CASSPSSGQETQYF
>TRBJ2-3|TRBV10-2|few|-
TGCGCCAGCAGTGAGTGGGCAGCTACTAGCACAGATACGCAGTATTTT
CASSEWAATSTDTQYF
>TRBJ2-3|TRBV7-3|many|TRBD2
TGTGCCAGCAGCTTTAGGAGCGGGGAAGGAGATACGCAGTATTTT
CASSFRSGEGDTQYF
>TRBJ2-7|TRBV20-1|-|-
TGCAGCGCATTGAGGGGAGTTGGCCACGAGCAGTACTTC
CSALRGVGHEQYF
>TRBJ2-7|TRBV4-3|-|-
TGCGCCAGCCCCCTAGTGCGGGACAATTACGAGCAGTACTTC
CASPLVRDNYEQYF
>TRBJ2-3|TRBV6-1|-|-
TGTGCCACCGGGAGGAGACAGGGAGGGTCAGATACGCAGTATTTT
CATGRRQGGSDTQYF
>TRBJ1-4|TRBV11-2|many|-
TGTGCCAGCAGCACGGGGGCAGGCTATAATGAAAAACTGTTTTTT
CASSTGAGYNEKLFF
>TRBJ2-2|TRBV12-3/TRBV12-4|few|-
TGTGCCAGCTGGGACATCACCGGGGAGCTGTTTTTT
CASWDITGELFF
>TRBJ1-1|TRBV6-5|-|TRBD1
TGTGCCAGCAGTTCCAACAGGGGCACTGAAGCTTTCTTT
CASSSNRGTEAFF
>TRBJ2-1|TRBV7-2|-|-
TGTGCCAGCAGCTTAGGAGGGGCGAAGCAGTTCTTC
CASSLGGAKQFF
>TRBJ2-3|TRBV7-2|few|TRBD2
TGTGCCAGCAGCTTACTAGCGGGAGGAGCAAAAAATACGCAGTATTTT
CASSLLAGGAKNTQYF
>TRBJ2-7|TRBV6-5|-|-
TGTGCCAGCAGAGGGCCGCCCTCCGAGCAGTACTTC
CASRGPPSEQYF
>TRBJ2-1|TRBV3-1|few|-
TGTGCCAGCAGCCAATGGGGGGACGGTGAGCAGTTCTTC
CASSQWGDGEQFF
>TRBJ2-1|TRBV7-9|-|-
TGTGCCAGCAGCTTAGGCACAGGGCTGAGCTCCTACAATGAGCAGTTCTTC
CASSLGTGLSSYNEQFF
>TRBJ2-7|TRBV21-1|many|-
TGTGCCAGCAGCAAGATGACTAGCCGGAGGCAGTACTTC
CASSKMTSRRQYF
>TRBJ2-1|TRBV10-3|-|TRBD2
TGTGCCATCACCGCCGTCCCGGGGGGATACAATGAGCAGTTCTTC
CAITAVPGGYNEQFF
>TRBJ2-1|TRBV7-9|-|-
TGTGCCAGCAGCTTCCCCGGACTGAACAATGAGCAGTTCTTC
CASSFPGLNNEQFF
>TRBJ2-7|TRBV7-2|few|TRBD2
TGTGCCAGCAGCCTACCCCTTGGGCTAGCGGGAGACGAGCAGTACTTC
CASSLPLGLAGDEQYF
>TRBJ2-5|TRBV6-1|-|-
TGTGCCAGCACCGACGGAGGGTTCCAAGAGACCCAGTACTTC
CASTDGGFQETQYF
>TRBJ2-2|TRBV7-8|-|-
TGTGCCAGCAGCTTAGCTAGGTTGGCTAGATCCCACACCGGGGAGCTGTTTTTT
CASSLARLARSHTGELFF
>TRBJ1-1|TRBV5-4|many|-
TGTGCCAGCAGCTTAACGGCCAACACTGAAGCTTTCTTT
CASSLTANTEAFF
>TRBJ2-1|TRBV7-2|-|TRBD2
TGTGCCAGCAGTAGAGGCGGGAGGGGCAACAATGAGCAGTTCTTC
CASSRGGRGNNEQFF
>TRBJ2-2|TRBV12-3/TRBV12-4|-|TRBD2
TGTGCCAGCAGTTTCCTAGCGGGAGGGGCGAACACCGGGGAGCTGTTTTTT
CASSFLAGGANTGELFF
>TRBJ2-1|TRBV20-1|-|TRBD2
TGCAGTGCTAGTGACGCGGGAGCAAGCTACAATGAGCAGTTCTTC
CSASDAGASYNEQFF
>TRBJ2-1|TRBV7-2|-|TRBD2
TGTGCCAGCAGCTCGCAACTAGCGGGGCTAGACAATGAGCAGTTCTTC
CASSSQLAGLDNEQFF
>TRBJ2-1|TRBV10-3|few|-
TGTGCCATCAGTGAGTCAACTGGGGACCACTACAATGAGCAGTTCTTC
CAISESTGDHYNEQFF
>TRBJ2-7|TRBV7-2|-|TRBD1
TGTGCCAGCAGGCTTCAGGGGGCGGTAAACGAGCAGTACTTC
CASRLQGAVNEQYF
>TRBJ2-7|TRBV7-2|once|-
TGTGCCAGCAGCAGCGACAGTTTCGAGCAGTACTTC
CASSSDSFEQYF
>TRBJ2-7|TRBV5-1|-|-
TGCGCCAGCAGGAAGGGGGGCGAGCAGTACTTC
CASRKGGEQYF
>TRBJ2-3|TRBV5-6|-|TRBD1
TGTGCCAGCAGCCTAACAGGGGGTTCCGATACGCAGTATTTT
CASSLTGGSDTQYF
>TRBJ2-2|TRBV6-2/TRBV6-3|-|-
TGTGCCAGCAGCGCCACAGGTTTCGCCGGGGAGCTGTTTTTT
CASSATGFAGELFF
>TRBJ2-1|TRBV20-1|-|TRBD2
TGCAGTGCTATTCCCGGGACTAGCATTTTCAATGAGCAGTTCTTC
CSAIPGTSIFNEQFF
>TRBJ2-5|TRBV12-3/TRBV12-4|few|-
TGTGCCAGCAATACTCAGGGAAAAGGAGAGACCCAGTACTTC
CASNTQGKGETQYF
>TRBJ2-3|TRBV28|-|TRBD2
TGTGCCAGCAGTTTCTGGCGGGGGGAGGATACGCAGTATTTT
CASSFWRGEDTQYF
>TRBJ2-4|TRBV6-5|-|-
TGTGCCAGCAGTTCCCTTGGGGAAACCAAAAACATTCAGTACTTC
CASSSLGETKNIQYF
>TRBJ2-3|TRBV5-1|few|TRBD2
TGCGCCAGCACCTTTTTAGCGGGGGACACAGATACGCAGTATTTT
CASTFLAGDTDTQYF
>TRBJ1-1|TRBV5-1|few|-
TGCGCCAGCAGACCTGGGCCCCCGGACACTGAAGCTTTCTTT
CASRPGPPDTEAFF
>TRBJ2-1|TRBV20-1|many|-
TGCAGTGCTAAACAATACAATGAGCAGTTCTTC
CSAKQYNEQFF
>TRBJ2-7|TRBV27|-|-
TGTGCCAGCGGGCGGGCTAGCGCGACCTACGAGCAGTACTTC
CASGRASATYEQYF
>TRBJ1-6|TRBV3-1|-|TRBD1
TGTGCCAGCAGCCGCTACAGGGGGGATAATTCACCCCTCCACTTT
CASSRYRGDNSPLHF
>TRBJ1-2|TRBV7-3|few|-
TGTGCCAGCAGCGGAGGTTCGACGGGAGGCTACACCTTC
CASSGGSTGGYTF
>TRBJ2-3|TRBV12-3/TRBV12-4|-|-
TGTGCCAGCAGTTTCTACACCAGCACAGATACGCAGTATTTT
CASSFYTSTDTQYF
>TRBJ2-7|TRBV5-1|-|-
TGCGCCAGCAGCTTAGAGACACCCTCCTACGAGCAGTACTTC
CASSLETPSYEQYF
>TRBJ2-7|TRBV11-1|few|-
TGTGCCAGCAGCTTAGGCGGATTTGACTACGAGCAGTACTTC
CASSLGGFDYEQYF
>TRBJ2-1|TRBV25-1|-|TRBD2
TGTGCCAGCAGTCCGCTGACTAGCGGGAGGAATGAGCAGTTCTTC
CASSPLTSGRNEQFF
>TRBJ2-7|TRBV28|-|TRBD2
TGTGCCAGCAGTTTAGGCGGGAGGGCTCTCGAGCAGTACTTC
CASSLGGRALEQYF
>TRBJ2-7|TRBV4-3|-|TRBD2
TGCGCCAGCAGCCAAGAAGCGGGAGGGCCCTCTGCTGGATCTCTCTACGAGCAGTACTTC
CASSQEAGGPSAGSLYEQYF
>TRBJ2-7|TRBV6-1|-|-
TGTGCCAGTGAGGGGGTCCAGAACGAGCAGTACTTC
CASEGVQNEQYF
>TRBJ2-7|TRBV7-2|once|-
TGTGCCAGCAGCCACAGGGCGGGGGCCTACGAGCAGTACTTC
CASSHRAGAYEQYF
>TRBJ2-1|TRBV9|-|TRBD2
TGTGCCAGCAGCGTAGGTTCTAGCGGGAGGTACAATGAGCAGTTCTTC
CASSVGSSGRYNEQFF